The present T cell receptor (beta chain) was sequenced within a study of regulatory T cells in long-lasting Graves disease. The overall study: Recently diagnosed Graves' patients had received antithyroid drugs for under 3 months. Findings and limits, study-wide: Since the sample size was small, accuracy may have been reduced.

A remark on this clonotype: Its antigen is still unknown.

According to the study, TCR beta libraries were built with iRepertoire HTBI primers and CDR3-region Arm-PCR. TCRdb processed the multiplex PCR reads anew with MiXCR; each CDR3 protein has one entry. Of about 430,000 distinct CDR3 sequences detected, approximately 16% appear once; the ten largest clones hold over 7%. This sample's time point: newly diagnosed GD, antithyroid drugs for less than 3 months. PBMCs were the source of the RNA used for TCR sequencing. A further study also used this sample, focusing on T cells in Graves' hyperthyroidism and ophthalmopathy. As that study records: When the TCR CDR3 underwent first-round RT-PCR, the HTBI primer set was used.

The clonotype was recovered from a woman aged 40 to 50 with Graves disease. The input for sequencing was peripheral blood mononuclear cells (PBMCs), taken at new diagnosis, from a patient treated with antithyroid drugs.

The CDR3 spells CASSLATSGEETQYF. CDR3 DNA sequence: TGTGCCAGCAGTTTAGCGACTAGCGGAGAAGAGACCCAGTACTTC. The gene calls are TRBV12-3 or TRBV12-4 and TRBJ2-5, with 9 bases fitting TRBD2. This CDR3 contains 15 residues. V dropped 0 bases and J dropped 3; count of bases not matched to a gene: 2.